What follows are 7 T cell receptor beta chains derived from one specimen sequenced in a study of identical twins. Each CDR3 protein is one row after TCRdb ran MiXCR on the 5' RACE reads. The top ten hold approximately 4.3% of the sample, which has about 730,000 distinct CDR3 sequences, less than 25% seen once. This sample was also put to use in a study of T cells expressing NK-cell markers.

Material for sequencing was PBMCs. Receptor source: a woman between 18 and 29 years old in good health.

The chain links TRBV20-1 to TRBJ2-5; D gene ambiguous. CDR1 is DFQATT, CDR2 SNEGSKA, per germline (reference sequence). The CDR3 consists of 13 residues. V was shortened by 6 bases and J by 0 bases, with 11 bases between the two germline ends. CDR3 coding DNA: TGCAGTGCCCCCAAGGGTTACCAAGAGACCCAGTACTTC. Its protein product is CSAPKGYQETQYF.

This clonotype has a handful of counts. This chain links TRBV4-3 with TRBJ2-2; 7 nucleotides match TRBD2. CDR1 LGHNA and CDR2 YSLEER come from the germline V gene. The junction had 8 bases not matched to a gene; V was cut back by 0 bases and J by 1 base. This CDR3 is built from 18 residues. CDR3: CASSQDLPGTMNTGELFF. The CDR3 DNA reads TGCGCCAGCAGCCAAGATTTACCCGGGACTATGAACACCGGGGAGCTGTTTTTT.

This clonotype was picked up a small number of times. The V and J genes are TRBV20-1 and TRBJ2-3; D uncertain. Germline CDR1 is DFQATT and CDR2 is SNEGSKA (reference sequence). The CDR3 loop spans 12 amino acids. V dropped 5 bases and J dropped 1 base, with 7 bases sitting between them. CDR3 amino acids: CSAADGTDTQYF. The CDR3 DNA reads as TGCAGTGCTGCCGACGGCACAGATACGCAGTATTTT.

The chain links TRBV20-1 to TRBJ2-1, with 11 bases aligning to TRBD2. The germline CDR1 and CDR2 sequences are DFQATT and SNEGSKA (reference sequence). The CDR3 contains 15 residues. Unmatched junction bases numbered 6, after V lost 4 bases and J lost 4 bases. The chain's CDR3 is CSANGLAGLYNEQFF. CDR3 nucleotides: TGCAGTGCTAACGGACTAGCGGGCCTTTACAATGAGCAGTTCTTC.

This clonotype was seen ten or more times. Its ends do not fully match the called genes, so a read error is possible. The chain links TRBV7-2 to TRBJ2-5; 7 bases line up with TRBD2. The CDR3 runs 13 residues. The germline CDR1 and CDR2 sequences are SGHTA and FQGNSA. The CDR3 reads CASSLARGETQYF. In DNA, the CDR3 is TGTGCCAGCAGTTTAGCGCGGGGGGAGACCCAGTACTTC.

This clonotype turned up a few times. The rearrangement links TRBV12-3 or TRBV12-4 to TRBJ2-2; D ambiguous. The ends were cut back, 6 bases at V and 7 bases at J, with 6 bases in the middle. The CDR3 runs 11 residues. The CDR3: CASSTDGELFF. CDR3 nucleotides: TGTGCCAGCAGCACCGACGGGGAGCTGTTTTTT.

This clonotype appeared many times. V is TRBV5-6 and J is TRBJ2-7, with D maybe TRBD2 (6 bases). Per germline, CDR1 SGHDT and CDR2 YYEEEE. This CDR3 is 13 amino acids long. Trimming pared 4 bases from V and 3 bases from J, leaving 11 bases between. In nucleotides, the CDR3 is TGTGCCAGCAGCCGGGGGATTTTCTACGAGCAGTACTTC. Residues: CASSRGIFYEQYF.